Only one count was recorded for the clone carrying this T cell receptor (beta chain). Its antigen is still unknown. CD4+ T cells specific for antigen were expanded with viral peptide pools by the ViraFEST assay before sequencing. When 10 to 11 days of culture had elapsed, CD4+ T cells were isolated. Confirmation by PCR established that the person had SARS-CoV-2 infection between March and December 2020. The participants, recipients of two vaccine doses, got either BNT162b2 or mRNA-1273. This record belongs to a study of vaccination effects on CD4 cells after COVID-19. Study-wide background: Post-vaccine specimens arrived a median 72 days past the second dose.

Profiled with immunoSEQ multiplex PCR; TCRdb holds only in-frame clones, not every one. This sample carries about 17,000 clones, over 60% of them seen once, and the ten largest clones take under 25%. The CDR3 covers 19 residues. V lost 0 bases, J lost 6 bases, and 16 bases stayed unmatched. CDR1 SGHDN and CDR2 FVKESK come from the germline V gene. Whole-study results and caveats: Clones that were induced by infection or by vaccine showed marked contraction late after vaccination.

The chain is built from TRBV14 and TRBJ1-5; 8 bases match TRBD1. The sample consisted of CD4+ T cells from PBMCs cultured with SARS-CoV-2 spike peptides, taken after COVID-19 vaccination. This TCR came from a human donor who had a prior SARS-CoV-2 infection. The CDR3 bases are TGTGCCAGCAGCCAAGATTACCAGGGGGCGCCGAGGGAAGGTCAGCCCCAGCATTTT. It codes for CASSQDYQGAPREGQPQHF.